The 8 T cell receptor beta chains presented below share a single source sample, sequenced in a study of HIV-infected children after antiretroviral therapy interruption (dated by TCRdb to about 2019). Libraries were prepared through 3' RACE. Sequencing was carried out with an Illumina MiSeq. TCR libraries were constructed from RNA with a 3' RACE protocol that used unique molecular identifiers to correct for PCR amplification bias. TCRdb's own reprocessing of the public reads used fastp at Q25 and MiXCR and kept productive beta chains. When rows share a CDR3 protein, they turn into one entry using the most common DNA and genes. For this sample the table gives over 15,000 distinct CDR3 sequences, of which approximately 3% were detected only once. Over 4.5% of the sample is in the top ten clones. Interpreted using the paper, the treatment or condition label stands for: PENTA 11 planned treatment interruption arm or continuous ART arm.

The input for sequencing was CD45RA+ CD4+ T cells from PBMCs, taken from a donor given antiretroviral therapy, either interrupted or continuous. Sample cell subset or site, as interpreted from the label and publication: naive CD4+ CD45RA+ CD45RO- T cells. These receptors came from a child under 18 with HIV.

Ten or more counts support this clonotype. The CDR3 sequence: CASMDGRNEKLFF. In DNA, the CDR3 is TGCGCCAGCATGGACGGGAGAAATGAAAAACTGTTTTTT. The V and J genes are TRBV5-1 and TRBJ1-4; D ambiguous. The V end lost 6 bases, the J end lost 5 bases, and 11 bases lay between the germline ends. The CDR3 has 13 residues. Germline V CDR1 and CDR2: SGHRS, YFSETQ.

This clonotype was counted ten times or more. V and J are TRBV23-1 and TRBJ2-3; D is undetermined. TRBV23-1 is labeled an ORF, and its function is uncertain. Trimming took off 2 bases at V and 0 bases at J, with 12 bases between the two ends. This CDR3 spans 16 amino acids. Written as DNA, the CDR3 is TGCGCCAGCAGTCAACCCCAGGTGTCTAGCACAGATACGCAGTATTTT. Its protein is CASSQPQVSSTDTQYF.

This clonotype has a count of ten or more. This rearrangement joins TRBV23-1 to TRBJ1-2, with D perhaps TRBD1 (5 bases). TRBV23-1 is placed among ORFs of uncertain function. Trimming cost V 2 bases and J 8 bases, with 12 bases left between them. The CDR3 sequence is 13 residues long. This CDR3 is CASSQRDREGYTF. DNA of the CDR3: TGCGCCAGCAGTCAAAGGGACCGGGAGGGCTACACCTTC.

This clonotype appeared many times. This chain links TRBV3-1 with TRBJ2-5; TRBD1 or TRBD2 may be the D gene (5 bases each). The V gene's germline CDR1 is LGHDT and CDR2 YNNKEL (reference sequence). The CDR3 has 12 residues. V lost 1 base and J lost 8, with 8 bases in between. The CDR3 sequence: CASSQGRDTQYF. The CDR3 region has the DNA TGTGCCAGCAGCCAAGGAAGGGACACCCAGTACTTC.

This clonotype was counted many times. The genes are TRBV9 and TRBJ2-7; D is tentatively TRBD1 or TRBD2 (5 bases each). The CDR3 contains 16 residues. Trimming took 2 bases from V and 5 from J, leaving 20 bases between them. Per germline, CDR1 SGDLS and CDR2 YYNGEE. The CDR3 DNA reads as TGTGCCAGCAGCGTCCTATCCGGGACCTCGGCCAACGAGCAGTACTTC. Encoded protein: CASSVLSGTSANEQYF.

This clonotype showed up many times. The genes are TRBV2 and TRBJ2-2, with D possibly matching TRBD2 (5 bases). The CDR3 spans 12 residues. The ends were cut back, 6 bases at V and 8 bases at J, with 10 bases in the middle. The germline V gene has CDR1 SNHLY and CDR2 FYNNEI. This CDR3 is CASRPTNGELFF. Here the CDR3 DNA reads TGTGCCAGCAGACCGACTAATGGGGAGCTGTTTTTT.

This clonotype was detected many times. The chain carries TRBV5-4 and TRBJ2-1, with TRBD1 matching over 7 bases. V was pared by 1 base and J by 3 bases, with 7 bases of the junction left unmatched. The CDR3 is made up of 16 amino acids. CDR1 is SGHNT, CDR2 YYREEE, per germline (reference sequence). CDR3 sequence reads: CASSLMRDSLYNEQFF. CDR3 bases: TGTGCCAGCAGCTTGATGAGGGACAGCCTCTACAATGAGCAGTTCTTC.

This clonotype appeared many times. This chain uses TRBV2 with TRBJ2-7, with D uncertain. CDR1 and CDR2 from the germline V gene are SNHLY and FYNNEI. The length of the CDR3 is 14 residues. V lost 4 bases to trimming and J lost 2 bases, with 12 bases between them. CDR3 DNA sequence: TGTGCCAGCAGTGGGGTTGGTACCCCCTACGAGCAGTACTTC. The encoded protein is CASSGVGTPYEQYF.